This T cell receptor beta chain was sequenced during a study of T-cell reconstitution after alpha-beta-depleted transplantation in children. This CDR3 has 15 residues. Germline CDR1 reads MNHNS; CDR2 reads SASEGT. V lost 5 bases and J 1 base, leaving 15 bases between the germline ends. Unique molecular identifiers were used to barcode this TCRbeta library. One entry per CDR3 protein results from TCRdb running MiXCR on the PCR reads. The repertoire holds 580,000 or so distinct CDR3 sequences, 23% seen once, with roughly an eighth in the top ten. This clonotype was obtained from a boy younger than two who had a stem cell transplant for acute myeloid leukemia, so the T cells may come from the graft donor. The chain is built from TRBV6-1 and TRBJ2-7; D remains unclear. The sequencing here drew on PBMCs, mostly from graft donor cells, taken 360 days after TCRalphabeta/CD19-depleted stem cell transplant. The CDR3: CASSPMGWRSYEQYV. The CDR3 coding sequence is TGTGCCAGCAGTCCGATGGGTTGGCGATCCTACGAGCAGTACGTC.